One T cell receptor (beta chain) is described in this entry. This record comes from a study of CXCR3-negative and CXCR3-positive naive CD8 T cells. CDR3 size: 13 residues. CDR1 DFQATT and CDR2 SNEGSKA come from the germline V gene (reference sequence). With UMI labels, 5' RACE was used to prepare the TRB cDNA libraries. Following a re-call of the 5' RACE reads, TCRdb has one entry per CDR3 protein and lacks DNA. In all, the sample yields around 50,000 distinct CDR3 sequences. The clonotype originates from a human donor in good health. Some clones in this sample may be carry-over from other donors' samples. This chain links TRBV20-1 with TRBJ2-7; TCRdb's assignment of TRBD1 cannot be checked, as there is no DNA. Material: naive CXCR3- CD8+ T cells from blood. Subset of the sample: CD45RO-CCR7+CD27+CD95- naive CD8+ T cells lacking CXCR3 (TNR3-). This chain's CDR3 is CSALPGRGYEQYF.